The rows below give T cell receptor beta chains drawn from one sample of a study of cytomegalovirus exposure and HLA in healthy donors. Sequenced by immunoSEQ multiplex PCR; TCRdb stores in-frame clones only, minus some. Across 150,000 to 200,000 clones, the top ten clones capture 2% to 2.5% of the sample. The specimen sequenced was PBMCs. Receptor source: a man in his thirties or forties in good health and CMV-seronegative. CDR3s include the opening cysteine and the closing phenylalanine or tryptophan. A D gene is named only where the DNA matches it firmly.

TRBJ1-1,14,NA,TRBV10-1,TGCGCCAGCAGTGAGTCAGGGGATGTCGCTGAAGCTTTCTTT,CASSESGDVAEAFF
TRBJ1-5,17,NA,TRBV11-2,TGTGCCAGCAGCTTAGAGGCTTCTGCGGGAGCCAATCAGCCCCAGCATTTT,CASSLEASAGANQPQHF
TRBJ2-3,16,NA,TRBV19,TGTGCCAGTAGTATCCTCGCAAGGGCGGGAACAGATACGCAGTATTTT,CASSILARAGTDTQYF
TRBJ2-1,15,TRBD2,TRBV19,TGTGCCAGTAGTATGACTAGCGGGACCCACAATGAGCAGTTCTTC,CASSMTSGTHNEQFF
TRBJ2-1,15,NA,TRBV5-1,TGCGCCAGCAGCTTGCAGGGTAGCTCCTACAATGAGCAGTTCTTC,CASSLQGSSYNEQFF
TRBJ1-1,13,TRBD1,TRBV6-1,TGTGCCAGCAGTACGGACAGGGGGACTGAAGCTTTCTTT,CASSTDRGTEAFF
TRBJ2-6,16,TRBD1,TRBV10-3,TGTGCCATCAAAAAGACAGGGTCCTCTGGGGCCAACGTCCTGACTTTC,CAIKKTGSSGANVLTF
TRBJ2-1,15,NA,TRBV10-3,TGTGCCATCAGTGAGGCGGGAAGAAGCTACAATGAGCAGTTCTTC,CAISEAGRSYNEQFF
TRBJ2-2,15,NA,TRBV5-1,TGCGCCAGCAGCGTCACAGTCTACGACACCGGGGAGCTGTTTTTT,CASSVTVYDTGELFF
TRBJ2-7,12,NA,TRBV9,TGTGCCAGCAGTGTAACAGGGCACGAGCAGTACTTC,CASSVTGHEQYF
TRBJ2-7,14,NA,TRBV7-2,TGTGCCAGCAGCTTATATGCGGGCTCCTACGAGCAGTACTTC,CASSLYAGSYEQYF
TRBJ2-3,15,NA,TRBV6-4,TGTGCCAGCAGTGACGACCCCGGGAGAACAGATACGCAGTATTTT,CASSDDPGRTDTQYF
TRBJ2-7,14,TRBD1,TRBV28,TGTGCCAGCAGCTCCGGGACAGTGAACTACGAGCAGTACTTC,CASSSGTVNYEQYF
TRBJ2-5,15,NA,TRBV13,TGTGCCAGTAAAGTAAGGAGGCGGGGCGAAGAGACCCAGTACTTC,CASKVRRRGEETQYF
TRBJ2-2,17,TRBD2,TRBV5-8,TGTGCCAGCAGACCTCGACTAGCGGGAGGGCCTACCGGGGAGCTGTTTTTT,CASRPRLAGGPTGELFF
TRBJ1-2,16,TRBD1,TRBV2,TGTGCCAGCAGCCTTCTCGAGGGGCAGGGGGGAGATGGCTACACCTTC,CASSLLEGQGGDGYTF
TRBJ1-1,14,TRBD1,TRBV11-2,TGTGCCAGCAGCTCGGACAGGGGAAATATTGAAGCTTTCTTT,CASSSDRGNIEAFF
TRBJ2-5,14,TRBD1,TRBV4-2,TGTGCCAGCAGCCCAGGGGGAAGCGGAGAGACCCAGTACTTC,CASSPGGSGETQYF
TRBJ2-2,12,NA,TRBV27,TGTGCCAGCAGTTTGCGGGCCGGGGAGCTGTTTTTT,CASSLRAGELFF
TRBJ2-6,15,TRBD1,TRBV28,TGTGCCAGCAGTGACAGGGGCTCTGGGGCCAACGTCCTGACTTTC,CASSDRGSGANVLTF
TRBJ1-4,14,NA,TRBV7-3,TGTGCCAGCAGCTCCTCCGGGTTTGGGGAAAAACTGTTTTTT,CASSSSGFGEKLFF
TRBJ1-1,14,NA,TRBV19,TGTGCCAGTAGTATGGAGGGTGGGAACACTGAAGCTTTCTTT,CASSMEGGNTEAFF
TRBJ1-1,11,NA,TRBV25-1,TGTGCCAGCACAGGGAACACTGAAGCTTTCTTT,CASTGNTEAFF
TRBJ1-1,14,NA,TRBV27,TGTGCCAGCAGTTTCGTTGGCACCTCCACTGAAGCTTTCTTT,CASSFVGTSTEAFF
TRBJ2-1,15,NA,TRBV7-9,TGTGCCAGCAGCCCAAAGGGGGTAGTAGGGCGTGAGCAGTTCTTC,CASSPKGVVGREQFF
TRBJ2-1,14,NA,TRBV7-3,TGTGCCAGCAGCTTAAATAGCGCTTGCAATGAGCAGTTCTTC,CASSLNSACNEQFF
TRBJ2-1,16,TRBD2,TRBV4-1,TGCGCCAGCAGCCAAGAAGCGGGACCCATAGGCAATGAGCAGTTCTTC,CASSQEAGPIGNEQFF
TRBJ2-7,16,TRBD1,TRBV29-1,TGCAGCGCCGGGACAGGGGTAAACGGGTTCCCCTACGAGCAGTACTTC,CSAGTGVNGFPYEQYF
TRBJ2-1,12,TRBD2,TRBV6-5,TGTGCCAGTAGACTAGCGGGATCGGAGCAGTTCTTC,CASRLAGSEQFF
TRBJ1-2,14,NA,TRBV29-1,TGCAGCGTTGACCGCAGGGCAAAGAACTATGGCTACACCTTC,CSVDRRAKNYGYTF
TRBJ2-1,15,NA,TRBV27,TGTGCCAGCAGTCCCACTCCTAGACAGGTTGGTGAGCAGTTCTTC,CASSPTPRQVGEQFF
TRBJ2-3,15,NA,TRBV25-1,TGTGCCAGCAGTCTTTGGATAGGGGACACAGATACGCAGTATTTT,CASSLWIGDTDTQYF
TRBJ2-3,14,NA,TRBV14,TGTGCCAGCAGCCGGAGTCAGCGCACAGATACGCAGTATTTT,CASSRSQRTDTQYF
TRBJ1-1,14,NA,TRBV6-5,TGTGCCAGCAGTTACTCCGGGGTAAACACTGAAGCTTTCTTT,CASSYSGVNTEAFF
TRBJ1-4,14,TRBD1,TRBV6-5,TGTGCCAGCAAAAGTAGGGGGCGGGAAGAAAAACTGTTTTTT,CASKSRGREEKLFF
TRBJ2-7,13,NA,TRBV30,TGTGCCTGGAGTTGGGACACCACCTACGAGCAGTACTTC,CAWSWDTTYEQYF
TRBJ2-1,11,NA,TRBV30,TGTGCCTGGAGTCAGGGGGGTGAGCAGTTCTTC,CAWSQGGEQFF
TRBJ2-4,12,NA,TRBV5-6,TGTGCCAGCAGCCAGACACGGAACATTCAGTACTTC,CASSQTRNIQYF
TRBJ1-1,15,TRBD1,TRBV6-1,TGTGCCAGCCTGGACAGGGCCTTTTTGAACACTGAAGCTTTCTTT,CASLDRAFLNTEAFF
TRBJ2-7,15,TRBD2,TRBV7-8,TGTGCCAGCAGCTTAGTACTAGCGGCTGCCTACGAGCAGTACTTC,CASSLVLAAAYEQYF
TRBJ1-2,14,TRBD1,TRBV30,TGTGCCTGGGACTCCGGGACAGGGGTATTGAGCTACACCTTC,CAWDSGTGVLSYTF
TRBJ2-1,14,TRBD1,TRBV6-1,TGTGCCAGCAGTGAGACCGGGACAGGCAATGAGCAGTTCTTC,CASSETGTGNEQFF
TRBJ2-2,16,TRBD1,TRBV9,TGTGCCAGCAGCGTAGGGGACAGGGGGCTTACCGGGGAGCTGTTTTTT,CASSVGDRGLTGELFF
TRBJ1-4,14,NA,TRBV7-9,TGTGCCAGCAGCCGCAGGGAATTTAATGAAAAACTGTTTTTT,CASSRREFNEKLFF
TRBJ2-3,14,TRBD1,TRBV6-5,TGTGCCAGCAGTAACCGGGACAGGGGAGATACGCAGTATTTT,CASSNRDRGDTQYF
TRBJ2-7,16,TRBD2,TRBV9,TGTGCCAGCAGCGTAGGGGCTAGCGGGAGGTATAACGAGCAGTACTTC,CASSVGASGRYNEQYF
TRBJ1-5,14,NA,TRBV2,TGTGCCAGCAGTGATACAGGGAACCGTCAGCCCCAGCATTTT,CASSDTGNRQPQHF
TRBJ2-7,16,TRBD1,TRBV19,TGTGCCAGTAGTGCCCACTTGACAGGGTCCTCCTACGAGCAGTACTTC,CASSAHLTGSSYEQYF
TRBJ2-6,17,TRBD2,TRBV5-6,TGTGCCAGCAGCCCACGGGACGGGAGGTCTGGGGCCAACGTCCTGACTTTC,CASSPRDGRSGANVLTF
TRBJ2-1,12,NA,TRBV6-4,TGTGCCAGCAGCCTAAGAGCGGGTGAGCAGTTCTTC,CASSLRAGEQFF